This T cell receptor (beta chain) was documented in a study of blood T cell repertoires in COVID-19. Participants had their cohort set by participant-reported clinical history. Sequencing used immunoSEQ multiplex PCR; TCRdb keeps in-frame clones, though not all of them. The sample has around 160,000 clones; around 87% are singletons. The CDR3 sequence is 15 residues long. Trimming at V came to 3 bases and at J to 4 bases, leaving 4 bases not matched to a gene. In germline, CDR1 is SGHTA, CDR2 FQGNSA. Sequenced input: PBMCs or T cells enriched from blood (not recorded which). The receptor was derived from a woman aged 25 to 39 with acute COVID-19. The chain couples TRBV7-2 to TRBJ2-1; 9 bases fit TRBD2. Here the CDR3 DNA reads TGTGCCAGCAGCTTCGCTAGCGGGACATACAATGAGCAGTTCTTC. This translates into CASSFASGTYNEQFF.